Below are 10 T cell receptor beta chains sequenced from a single sample in a study of blood T cell repertoires in COVID-19. TCRdb's table, derived via immunoSEQ multiplex PCR, lists solely in-frame clones and lacks some. The table has about 190,000 clones, 70% to 90% seen once. Sequencing was carried out using peripheral blood. The receptors stem from a man aged 25-40 years with acute or convalescent COVID-19.

This chain joins TRBV28 and TRBJ1-2, with TRBD1 matching 7 bases. CDR1 MDHEN and CDR2 SYDVKM come from the germline V gene. Trimming took 8 bases from V and 4 from J; bases not matched to a gene: 19. This CDR3 comprises 17 residues. DNA of the CDR3: TGTGCCAGCGGCGTCGGGACAGCCCTCATCGGAGGCTATGGCTACACCTTC. It codes for CASGVGTALIGGYGYTF.

The chain combines TRBV5-4 with TRBJ2-1; D unclear. This CDR3 contains 15 residues. Germline V gene data show CDR1 as SGHNT and CDR2 as YYREEE (reference sequence). Trimming removed 0 bases from V and 5 bases from J, with 12 bases in between. CDR3 DNA sequence: TGTGCCAGCAGCTTGGGGGCGATGAAGAACAATGAGCAGTTCTTC. Its protein product is CASSLGAMKNNEQFF.

The V call is TRBV6-5, the J call TRBJ1-2, with 9 positions matching TRBD1. This CDR3 has 13 residues. Germline V lookup: CDR1 MNHEY, CDR2 SVGAGI. The V segment lost 6 bases and the J segment 5 bases; nucleotides outside the gene matches: 4. CDR3 residues: CASSRTGAYGYTF. Written as DNA, the CDR3 is TGTGCCAGCAGCAGGACAGGGGCGTATGGCTACACCTTC.

The chain employs TRBV6-5 and TRBJ2-3, with D hard to call. From germline, CDR1 is MNHEY and CDR2 SVGAGI. Between the trimmed V and J ends, which lost 8 bases and 1 base, there was a span of 10 bases. CDR3 size: 13 residues. The CDR3 protein is CASRLQGTDTQYF. In DNA, the CDR3 is TGTGCCAGCCGGTTGCAGGGCACAGATACGCAGTATTTT.

The count of this clone is one. This chain connects TRBV28 to TRBJ1-1; D not resolved. The germline V gene encodes CDR1 MDHEN and CDR2 SYDVKM. V lost 5 bases to trimming and J lost 1 base, with 11 bases between them. CDR3 size: 14 residues. CDR3 in amino acids: CASSTPAANTEAFF. CDR3 coding DNA: TGTGCCAGCAGTACCCCGGCGGCGAACACTGAAGCTTTCTTT.

The chain recombines TRBV6-5 with TRBJ1-1, with D perhaps matching TRBD1 (6 bases). CDR3 length equals 13 residues. Germline lookup yields CDR1 MNHEY and CDR2 SVGAGI. The V gene lost 7 bases and the J gene lost 4 bases, with 13 bases spanning the gap. CDR3 sequence (DNA): TGTGCCAGCACCCCCGGGGGGGCCACTGAAGCTTTCTTT. Translated, it gives CASTPGGATEAFF.

The chain is built from TRBV25-1 and TRBJ1-2, with TRBD1 matching 7 bases. CDR1 is MGHDK, CDR2 SYGVNS, per germline. V dropped 5 bases and J dropped 6; count of bases not matched to a gene: 6. The CDR3 totals 13 residues. The CDR3 loop is CASSQGTAHGYTF. The CDR3 DNA follows: TGTGCCAGCAGTCAAGGGACAGCCCATGGCTACACCTTC.

V and J are TRBV7-8 and TRBJ1-6; TRBD1 matches 7 bases. CDR3 length equals 17 residues. CDR1 SGHVS and CDR2 FQNEAQ come from the germline V gene. J gave up 10 bases and V 2 bases, and 14 bases lay outside the gene matches. The DNA for the CDR3 is TGTGCCAGCAGCTTAAGAGCAGACACAGGGGAAGACTCACCCCTCCACTTT. It is translated as CASSLRADTGEDSPLHF.

This rearrangement joins TRBV5-1 to TRBJ2-3, with 9 nucleotides matching TRBD2. The CDR3 consists of 18 residues. The V gene end was trimmed by 4 bases and the J gene end by 2 bases; junction bases not matched to a gene: 14. CDR1 is SGHRS and CDR2 is YFSETQ in the germline V gene. The CDR3 reads CASSRTLRGGGATDTQYF. DNA of the CDR3: TGCGCCAGCAGCCGTACACTCCGGGGCGGGGGGGCCACAGATACGCAGTATTTT.

This clone was recorded a few times. V is TRBV21-1 and J is TRBJ1-2; TRBD1 is the table's D call and was not checked against the DNA. TRBV21-1 is a known pseudogene. CDR3 length: 17 residues. CDR3: CASSPSRDSRGNYGYTF. The CDR3 DNA is TGTGCCAGCAGCCCATCCCGGGACAGTCGTGGGAACTATGGCTACACCTTC.